The 21 T cell receptor beta chains below come from one sample, sequenced in a study of blood T cell repertoires in COVID-19. Clones were read by immunoSEQ multiplex PCR, and TCRdb kept only the in-frame ones, dropping some. The repertoire has about 280,000 clones, around nine tenths of them found once; the top ten carry approximately 2%. Sequencing input: PBMCs or T cells enriched from blood (not recorded which). The receptors derive from a woman aged 55-70 years who had recovered from COVID-19.

The CDR3 reads CASSQGTSGSVNIQYF. DNA for the CDR3: TGCGCCAGCAGCCAAGGGACTAGCGGGAGCGTAAACATTCAGTACTTC. The chain combines TRBV4-1 with TRBJ2-4, with TRBD2 matching over 13 bases. The germline V gene encodes CDR1 MGHRA and CDR2 YSYEKL. CDR3 length: 16 amino acids. V lost 1 base, J lost 6 bases, and 3 bases stayed unmatched.

V and J are TRBV7-9 and TRBJ1-1, with no clear D. Trimming shortened V by 1 base and J by 4 bases, and 16 bases separated the two germline ends. The CDR3 loop spans 16 amino acids. CDR1 and CDR2 from the germline V gene are SEHNR and FQNEAQ (reference sequence). The CDR3 DNA follows: TGTGCCAGCAGCTTAGGGGTGGAGGGCGCGGGCACTGAAGCTTTCTTT. Encoded protein: CASSLGVEGAGTEAFF.

The chain is built from TRBV3-1 (or the pseudogene TRBV3-2) and TRBJ1-1; TRBD1 is a possible D gene (6 bases). The CDR3 totals 13 residues. V gave up 1 base and J gave up 8 bases, with 11 bases separating them. Germline CDR1 and CDR2: LGHDT and YNNKEL (reference sequence). The CDR3 nucleotides read TGTGCCAGCAGCCAAGGGGCGGGGGCAGAAGCTTTCTTT. Translating it yields CASSQGAGAEAFF.

The chain combines TRBV6-1 with TRBJ1-2; tentative D call: TRBD1 (6 bases). This CDR3 has 13 amino acids. Per the germline V gene, CDR1 is MNHNS and CDR2 is SASEGT. Trimming removed 3 bases at V and 4 bases at J, with 9 bases between. Here the CDR3 DNA reads TGTGCCAGCAGTGAGCGGGGGGCCTATGGCTACACCTTC. Protein: CASSERGAYGYTF.

This clone was recorded once. V usage is TRBV7-8 and J usage is TRBJ2-1, with D possibly being TRBD2 (5 bases). The V end lost 8 bases, the J end lost 4 bases, and 15 bases lay between the germline ends. Germline V gene lookup returns CDR1 SGHVS and CDR2 FQNEAQ. This CDR3 comprises 14 residues. CDR3 DNA: TGTGCCAGCGGAATAAACGGGGATTACAATGAGCAGTTCTTC. It translates to CASGINGDYNEQFF.

This clone was counted a single time. The V gene is TRBV25-1, the J gene TRBJ1-1; D possibly corresponds to TRBD1 (6 bases). CDR1 is MGHDK and CDR2 is SYGVNS in the germline V gene. The CDR3 length is 14 residues. Trimming cost V 6 bases and J 1 base, with 12 bases left between them. In nucleotides, the CDR3 is TGTGCCAGCAGAGGGGGAGGGGGGAACACTGAAGCTTTCTTT. Its protein is CASRGGGGNTEAFF.

V usage is TRBV5-6 and J usage is TRBJ2-1; 12 bases map to TRBD2. J gave up 1 base and V 4 bases, and 9 bases lay outside the gene matches. This CDR3 contains 18 residues. The germline gives CDR1 SGHDT, CDR2 YYEEEE. This chain's CDR3 is CASSVGLAGGQSYNEQFF. The CDR3 bases are TGTGCCAGCAGCGTGGGGCTAGCGGGGGGGCAATCCTACAATGAGCAGTTCTTC.

The chain carries TRBV4-2 and TRBJ2-5, with TRBD2 as a possible D gene (6 bases). V shed 0 bases and J shed 5 bases, with 7 bases lying between them. This CDR3 has 13 amino acids. Germline-derived CDR1 and CDR2 are LGHNA and YNFKEQ. The DNA for the CDR3 is TGTGCCAGCAGCCAAGATGCGGGGGAGACCCAGTACTTC. It translates to CASSQDAGETQYF.

This chain joins TRBV27 and TRBJ2-4; D possibly corresponds to TRBD2 (6 bases). CDR1 and CDR2 (germline): MNHEY, SMNVEV (reference sequence). CDR3 length equals 15 residues. Trimming pared 1 base from V and 9 bases from J, leaving 16 bases between. CDR3 sequence reads: CASSLLSSGSGIQYF. In DNA, the CDR3 is TGTGCCAGCAGTTTATTGTCCAGCGGGTCGGGCATTCAGTACTTC.

The chain has TRBV4-2 and TRBJ2-7; D not certain. This CDR3 comprises 14 residues. V was shortened by 0 bases and J by 3 bases, with 9 bases between the two germline ends. CDR1 and CDR2 from the germline V gene are LGHNA and YNFKEQ. The CDR3 loop is CASSQERLYYEQYF. The CDR3 DNA sequence: TGTGCCAGCAGCCAAGAGCGGCTATACTACGAGCAGTACTTC.

The chain couples TRBV25-1 to TRBJ2-2, with 7 bases aligning to TRBD1. CDR3 length equals 13 residues. In germline, CDR1 is MGHDK, CDR2 SYGVNS. V was clipped by 10 bases and J by 4 bases; unmatched bases: 6. CDR3 sequence (DNA): TGTGCCACCGAGAGACAGGGCACCGGGGAGCTGTTTTTT. The encoded protein is CATERQGTGELFF.

The chain joins TRBV29-1 to TRBJ2-2; the D gene is possibly TRBD1 (5 bases). The V gene's germline CDR1 is SQVTM and CDR2 ANQGSEA. The CDR3 has 13 residues. V dropped 2 bases and J dropped 1 base, with 5 bases sitting between them. The CDR3 spells CSVEQGNTGELFF. CDR3 sequence (DNA): TGCAGCGTTGAACAGGGGAACACCGGGGAGCTGTTTTTT.

This clone was detected a few times. Other DNA sequences in the sample encode the same CDR3. J is TRBJ2-1 and V is TRBV27; 16 positions match TRBD2. Germline loops: CDR1 MNHEY, CDR2 SMNVEV (reference sequence). The length of the CDR3 is 14 residues. V shed 6 bases and J 8 bases; nucleotides not matched to a gene: 1. CDR3 bases: TGTGCCAGCAGCGGGACTAGCGGGAGGGATGAGCAGTTCTTC. Encoded protein: CASSGTSGRDEQFF.

The gene calls are TRBV5-1 and TRBJ2-7, with D tentatively TRBD2 (5 bases). V lost 0 bases, J lost 0 bases, and 13 bases lay in between. Germline lookup yields CDR1 SGHRS and CDR2 YFSETQ. The CDR3 covers 16 residues. As DNA, the CDR3 is TGCGCCAGCAGCTTGGTGGGCCGGGGAGCCTCCTACGAGCAGTACTTC. Translated: CASSLVGRGASYEQYF.

The chain joins TRBV5-4 to TRBJ1-5; 7 bases line up with TRBD1. The germline V gene has CDR1 SGHNT and CDR2 YYREEE (reference sequence). This CDR3 comprises 14 residues. V lost 5 bases to trimming and J lost 5 bases; unmatched junction nucleotides: 7. In nucleotides, the CDR3 is TGTGCCAGCAGTTCAGGAGGGGGCGATCAGCCCCAGCATTTT. It yields the protein CASSSGGGDQPQHF.

The chain employs TRBV3-1 (or the pseudogene TRBV3-2) and TRBJ2-1; 9 bases map to TRBD2. Trimming at V came to 4 bases and at J to 7 bases, leaving 11 bases not matched to a gene. Germline V gene lookup returns CDR1 LGHDT and CDR2 YNNKEL (reference sequence). CDR3 size: 16 residues. CDR3 DNA: TGTGCCAGCAGCCTGCAGAGCGGGAGGAGGGGTAATGAGCAGTTCTTC. This gives the protein CASSLQSGRRGNEQFF.

This chain uses TRBV12-3 or TRBV12-4 with TRBJ2-7, with TRBD2 as a possible D gene (6 bases). Trimming stripped 10 bases from V and 2 bases from J, with 15 bases between. The CDR3 runs 13 residues. The CDR3 nucleotides are TGTGCCACCAGATTGGCGGGGACCTACGAGCAGTACTTC. Encoded protein: CATRLAGTYEQYF.

The CDR3, as DNA: TGTGCCAGCAGCTTAGCAGATGGGAGCGGCTACACCTTC. Encoded protein: CASSLADGSGYTF. The rearrangement uses TRBV11-2 and TRBJ1-2, with no clear D. Germline CDR1 is SGHAT and CDR2 is FQNNGV. The CDR3 is 13 residues long. Trimming cost V 1 base and J 8 bases, with 11 bases left between them.

The V gene is TRBV2, the J gene TRBJ2-3; possible D gene TRBD1, 7 bases. V was trimmed by 4 bases and J by 1 base, leaving 12 bases between them. Germline V lookup: CDR1 SNHLY, CDR2 FYNNEI. The length of the CDR3 is 15 residues. CDR3: CASSAQGGGTDTQYF. The CDR3 nucleotides read TGTGCCAGCAGTGCTCAGGGGGGCGGCACAGATACGCAGTATTTT.

The chain recombines TRBV4-1 with TRBJ2-7; 8 bases fit TRBD2. J gave up 1 base and V 4 bases, and 6 bases lay outside the gene matches. Germline-derived CDR1 and CDR2 are MGHRA and YSYEKL. This CDR3 is 15 amino acids long. Here the CDR3 reads CASSRTSGLSYEQYF. The CDR3 nucleotides are TGCGCCAGCAGCCGAACTAGCGGTCTATCCTACGAGCAGTACTTC.

The chain carries TRBV6-5 and TRBJ1-6; D unresolved. CDR1 and CDR2 from the germline V gene are MNHEY and SVGAGI. The CDR3 runs to 15 residues. V was clipped by 5 bases and J by 0 bases, with 8 bases between them. The CDR3 DNA reads TGTGCCAGCAGTAGACAAGACTCCTATAATTCACCCCTCCACTTT. The encoded protein is CASSRQDSYNSPLHF.